This T cell receptor (beta chain) was identified during a study of T-cell reconstitution after alpha-beta-depleted transplantation in children. Study-level findings and limits: The study traced high day-60 TCRbeta diversity in some patients to surviving recipient T cells and thymic progenitors. The main origin of T-cell counts and diversity one year after transplant was newly produced T cells. Reportedly, only several hundred clones from non-depleted graft cells drove alpha-beta T-cell counts at about two months.

The library targeted TCRbeta and was prepared with unique molecular identifiers. In TCRdb, the PCR reads were re-called with MiXCR into one record per CDR3 protein. The data contain about 210,000 distinct CDR3 sequences, 17% of them seen just once; the ten biggest clones take up around 45%. This CDR3 spans 16 amino acids. For this clonotype: The antigen is not known.

The receptor comes from a male patient under 10 years old who had a stem cell transplant for acute lymphoblastic leukemia, so the T cells may come from the graft donor. The sequenced sample was PBMCs, mostly from graft donor cells, obtained 360 days after TCRalphabeta/CD19-depleted stem cell transplant. The genes are TRBV21-1 and TRBJ2-2. TRBV21-1 is an annotated pseudogene. The CDR3 here is CASSYPVRRNTGELFF. CDR3 nucleotide sequence: TGTGCCAGCAGTTATCCGGTCAGACGGAACACCGGGGAGCTGTTTTTT.